The source of this T cell receptor (beta chain) is a study of beta chain features in type 1 diabetes (dated by TCRdb to about 2018). General notes on the study: No differences in mean age, gender distribution, total cell number or subset yield were found between patients and healthy donors. Across all samples, roughly 110,000,000 sorted cells were examined, and cell number per subset correlated strongly with RNA yield. Regulatory and stem cell-like memory subsets were isolated from only 8 patients and roughly 8 healthy donors, whereas naive and central memory subsets came from all 30 or so donors. In the study, TCRB repertoires of sorted circulating CD4+ T cell subsets from recently diagnosed type 1 diabetes patients were compared with those of matched healthy donors. What the study reported, not specific to this receptor: Only small numbers of individuals were included in the HLA sub-analyses, which left unresolved whether HLA type had any influence on TCRB rearrangement. Patients with type 1 diabetes made fewer insertions and deleted more nucleotides at VDJ recombination sites, implying thymic rearrangement abnormalities. Because cDNA was sequenced instead of genomic DNA, highly expressing activated cells could be over-represented, though the groups showed no difference in activation or CD3 levels. Naive, central memory and regulatory TCRB repertoires appeared to be more similar among patients than among healthy donors. PCR may preferentially amplify shorter templates, but because patient and control samples were amplified and corrected together, any resulting skew would affect both groups equally. In all four CD4+ subsets, TCRB CDR3 length was moderately but significantly shorter in type 1 diabetes patients.

A remark on this clone: Its target antigen remains unknown. No quality values exist for individual bases; no much larger clone is one base distant. Other DNA sequences in the sample encode the same CDR3.

The High Capacity cDNA Reverse Transcription Kit was used to reverse transcribe all of the isolated RNA, meaning that expressed TCRB transcripts were what got sequenced. Naive, central memory and regulatory T cell samples underwent deep immunoSEQ sequencing, averaging around 3.9 million total reads per sample. Sorted cells were lysed in RLT buffer and RNA was extracted with DNase-treated RNeasy Micro or Mini kits, depending on cell number. Each cell subset was processed on its own to prevent cross-contamination, while patient and healthy donor samples were processed together. The immunoSEQ multiplex PCR was used to amplify TCRB sequences from cDNA, yielding 87-bp fragments that span the CDR3 region. Sequencing of the amplicons was done on the Illumina HiSeq platform. In the source study's methods: PCR bias was corrected computationally using synthetic template baselines, and reads within Hamming distance 2 were collapsed, with unmergeable singletons discarded. Reads were aligned to IMGT to assign V, D and J genes, CDR3 length, and insertions or deletions at six rearrangement sites. Clonotype counts were normalized to sorted cell number within each subset before computing true diversity and Gini coefficients with the tcR R package. The overlap coefficient, calculated on TCRB nucleotide sequences, was used to quantify repertoire sharing. Out-of-frame TCRB sequences from naive cells were analyzed as a proxy for the pre-selection repertoire. TCRdb limited this immuneACCESS table to in-frame rearrangements with V and J called. A share of clones is missing; checked studies link under half to unresolved V genes, and the rest is unexplained. V, J and clone size are those of that table, while D and trimming were read from the DNA. For this sample there are around 430,000 clones; roughly 30% appear just once. The ten largest clones add up to roughly 0.06% of the sample.

A single peripheral blood draw of approximately 110 mL on average was collected from each donor into heparinised tubes. Naive, central memory, regulatory and stem cell-like memory CD4+ T cells were sorted on a BD FACSAria II using a panel including CD45RO, CCR7, CD25, CD127, CD95 and CD27. Every sorted population had a purity above 98%. PBMCs were isolated right away by Lymphoprep density gradient centrifugation and were stained directly, without culture. To minimize batch effects, samples were stained and sorted in pairs, one healthy donor with one patient per experiment. Input material: naive CD4+ T cells from blood. The sample's cell subset or site label, in plain terms: true naive CD4+ T cells. This clonotype originated in a man aged 18 to 30 in good health.

In nucleotides, the sequence is TGTGCCAGTAGTATCTCTGGGGCCAACGTCCTGACTTTC. Its protein reads: CASSISGANVLTF. Rearrangement joined TRBV19 to TRBJ2-6; the D gene is not confidently resolved. Per the germline V gene (reference sequence), LNHDA is the CDR1 and SQIVND is the CDR2. The CDR3 measures 13 amino acids from cysteine to phenylalanine. Only CDR3 DNA is held: 39 bases, read in frame from base 1. V drops 3 bases and J drops 0 bases, leaving 0 bases in between.